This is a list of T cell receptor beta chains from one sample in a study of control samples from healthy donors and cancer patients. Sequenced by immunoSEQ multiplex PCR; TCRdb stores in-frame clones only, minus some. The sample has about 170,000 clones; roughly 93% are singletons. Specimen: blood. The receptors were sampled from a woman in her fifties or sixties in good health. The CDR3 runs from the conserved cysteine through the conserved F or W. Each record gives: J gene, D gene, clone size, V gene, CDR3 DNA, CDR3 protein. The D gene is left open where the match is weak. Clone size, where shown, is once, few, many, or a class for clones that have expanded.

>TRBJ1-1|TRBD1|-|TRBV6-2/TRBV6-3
TGTGCCAGCAGCGACACGGGACAGGCCACTGAAGCTTTCTTT
CASSDTGQATEAFF
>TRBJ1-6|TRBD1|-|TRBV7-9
TGTGCCAGCAGCTTGGCTACAGGGGGAAATTCACCCCTCCACTTT
CASSLATGGNSPLHF
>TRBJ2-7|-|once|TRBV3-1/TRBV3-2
TGTGCCAGCAGCCAAGGCGGGGTGAGCTCCTACGAGCAGTACTTC
CASSQGGVSSYEQYF
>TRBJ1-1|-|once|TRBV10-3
TGTGCCATCAGTGAGTGGAGGGCAACTGAAGCTTTCTTT
CAISEWRATEAFF
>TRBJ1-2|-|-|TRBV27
TGTGCCACCCGGCGCAACCAGGCCTATGGCTACACCTTC
CATRRNQAYGYTF
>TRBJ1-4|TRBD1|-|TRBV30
TGTGCCTGCAGGGGGGGGAACGGAAAACTGTTTTTT
CACRGGNGKLFF
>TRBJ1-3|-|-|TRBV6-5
TGTGCCAGCAGCCTCGGACAGTCCTCTGGAAACACCATATATTTT
CASSLGQSSGNTIYF
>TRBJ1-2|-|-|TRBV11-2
TGTGCCAGCAGCTTACTTGGGGGGGCCGATAACTATGGCTACACCTTC
CASSLLGGADNYGYTF
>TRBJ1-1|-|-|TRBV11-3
TGTGCCAGCAGCGGAAACTGGGGGAGGTTGGGGTGTGTTGAAGCTTTCTTT
CASSGNWGRLGCVEAFF
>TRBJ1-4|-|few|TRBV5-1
TGCGCCAGCAGCTTACGCGGGGATGGGGATGAAAAACTGTTTTTT
CASSLRGDGDEKLFF
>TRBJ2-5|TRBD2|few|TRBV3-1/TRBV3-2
TGTGCCAGCAGCCAAGGAAACATTGGGACTAAAGAGACCCAGTACTTC
CASSQGNIGTKETQYF
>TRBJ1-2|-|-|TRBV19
TGTGCCAGTAGTATGTTGGGGGTTAACTATGGCTACACCTTC
CASSMLGVNYGYTF
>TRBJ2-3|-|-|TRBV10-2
TGCGCCAGCAGTGAGGGAAGCGGAAATACGCAGTATTTT
CASSEGSGNTQYF
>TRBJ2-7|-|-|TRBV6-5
TGTGCCAGCAGTCCTCGAGCTCCGAGGGTCTACGAGCAGTACTTC
CASSPRAPRVYEQYF
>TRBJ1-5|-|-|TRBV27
TGTGCCAGCAGCGCTCGGGGGATGGGCAATCAGCCCCAGCATTTT
CASSARGMGNQPQHF
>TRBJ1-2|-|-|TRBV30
TGTGCCTGGAGTCTCGGGACGGGCTACACCTTC
CAWSLGTGYTF
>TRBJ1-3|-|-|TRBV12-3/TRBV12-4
TGTGCCAGCAAGAGCTCTGGAAACACCATATATTTT
CASKSSGNTIYF
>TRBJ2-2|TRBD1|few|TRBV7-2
TGTGCCAGCAGCTTCCTCGGACAGGGGGCGGCCGGGGAGCTGTTTTTT
CASSFLGQGAAGELFF
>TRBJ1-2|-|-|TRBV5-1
TGCGCCAGCAGCTTGGGGCAGGGAAAAGGTGGCTACACCTTC
CASSLGQGKGGYTF
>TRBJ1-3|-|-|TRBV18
TGTGCCAGCTCACCCGAACGACAGACGACTGGAAACACCATATATTTT
CASSPERQTTGNTIYF
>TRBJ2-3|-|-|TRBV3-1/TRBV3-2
TGTGCCAGCATCGGTGCAGATACGCAGTATTTT
CASIGADTQYF
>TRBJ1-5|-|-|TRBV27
TGTGCCAGCAGCCGACAGAGGGATAGCAATCAGCCCCAGCATTTT
CASSRQRDSNQPQHF
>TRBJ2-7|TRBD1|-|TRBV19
TGTGCCAGTGGGACAGCAGCCGGCGAGCAGTACTTC
CASGTAAGEQYF